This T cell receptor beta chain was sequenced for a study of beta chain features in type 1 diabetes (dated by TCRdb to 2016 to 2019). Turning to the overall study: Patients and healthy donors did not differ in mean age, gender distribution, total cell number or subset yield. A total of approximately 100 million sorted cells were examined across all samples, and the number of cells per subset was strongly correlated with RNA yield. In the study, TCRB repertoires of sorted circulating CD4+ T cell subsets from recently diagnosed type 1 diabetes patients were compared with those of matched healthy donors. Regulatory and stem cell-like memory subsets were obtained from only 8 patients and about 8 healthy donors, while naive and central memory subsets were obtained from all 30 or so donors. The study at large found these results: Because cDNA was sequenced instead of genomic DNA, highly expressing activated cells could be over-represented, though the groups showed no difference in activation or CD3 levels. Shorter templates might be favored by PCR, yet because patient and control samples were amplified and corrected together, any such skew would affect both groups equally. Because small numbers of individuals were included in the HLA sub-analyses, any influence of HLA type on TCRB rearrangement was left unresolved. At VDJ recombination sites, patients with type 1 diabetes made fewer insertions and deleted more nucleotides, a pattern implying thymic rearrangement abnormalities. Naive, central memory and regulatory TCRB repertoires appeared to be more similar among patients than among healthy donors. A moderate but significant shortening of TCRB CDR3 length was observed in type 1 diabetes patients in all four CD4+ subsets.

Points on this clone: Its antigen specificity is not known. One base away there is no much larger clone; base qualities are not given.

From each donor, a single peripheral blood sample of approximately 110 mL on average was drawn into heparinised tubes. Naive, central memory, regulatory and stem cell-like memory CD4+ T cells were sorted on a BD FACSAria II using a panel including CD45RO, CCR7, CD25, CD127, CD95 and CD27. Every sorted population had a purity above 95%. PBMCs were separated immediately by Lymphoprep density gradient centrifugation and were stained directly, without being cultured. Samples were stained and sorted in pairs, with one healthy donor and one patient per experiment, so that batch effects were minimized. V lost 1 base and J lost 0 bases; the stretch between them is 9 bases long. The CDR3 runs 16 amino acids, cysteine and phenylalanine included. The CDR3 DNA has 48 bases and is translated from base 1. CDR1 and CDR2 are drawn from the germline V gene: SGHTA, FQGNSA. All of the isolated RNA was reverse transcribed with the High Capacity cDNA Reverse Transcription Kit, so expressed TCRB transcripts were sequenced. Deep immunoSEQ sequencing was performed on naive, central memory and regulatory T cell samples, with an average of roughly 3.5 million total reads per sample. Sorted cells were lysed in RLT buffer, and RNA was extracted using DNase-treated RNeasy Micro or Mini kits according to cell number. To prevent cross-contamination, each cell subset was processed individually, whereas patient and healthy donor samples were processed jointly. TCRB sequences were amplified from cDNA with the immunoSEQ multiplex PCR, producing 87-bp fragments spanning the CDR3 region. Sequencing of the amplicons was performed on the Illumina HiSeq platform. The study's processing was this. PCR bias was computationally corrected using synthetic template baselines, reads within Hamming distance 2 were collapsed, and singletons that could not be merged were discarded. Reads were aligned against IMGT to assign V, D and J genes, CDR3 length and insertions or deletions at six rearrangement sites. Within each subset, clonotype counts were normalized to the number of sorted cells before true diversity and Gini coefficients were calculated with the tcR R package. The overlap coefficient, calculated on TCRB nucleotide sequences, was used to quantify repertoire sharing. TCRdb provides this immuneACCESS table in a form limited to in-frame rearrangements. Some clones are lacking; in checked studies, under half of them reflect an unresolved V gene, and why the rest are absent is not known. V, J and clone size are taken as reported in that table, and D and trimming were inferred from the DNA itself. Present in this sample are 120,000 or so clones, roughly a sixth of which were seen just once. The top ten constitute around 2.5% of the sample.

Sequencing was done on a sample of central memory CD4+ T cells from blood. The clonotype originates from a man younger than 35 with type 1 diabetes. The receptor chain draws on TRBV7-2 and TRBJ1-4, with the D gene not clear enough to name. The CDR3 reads CASSLVAIATNEKLFF. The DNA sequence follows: TGTGCCAGCAGCTTAGTTGCCATTGCAACTAATGAAAAACTGTTTTTT.